These T cell receptor beta chains were read from a single sample in a study of shared clonotypes between healthy human individuals. Sequencing was performed with immunoSEQ multiplex PCR; in TCRdb, only in-frame clones are kept and a portion is missing. The sample lists about 580,000 clones; roughly 98% were seen once. The sample comprised naive CD8+ T cells sorted from blood. These TCRs come from a man aged 25-40 years in good health. CDR3s include the opening cysteine and the closing phenylalanine or tryptophan. A D gene is named only where the DNA matches it firmly. Only part of the rows carry a size: once, few, many, or a class if the clone is expanded.

clone size: NA
D gene: TRBD1
CDR3 length: 18
V gene: TRBV11-2
J gene: TRBJ2-2
CDR3 DNA: TGTGCCATCGAAAACGGCATCCGGGACAGGGTTCTTTCCGGGGAGCTGTTTTTT
CDR3 protein: CAIENGIRDRVLSGELFF

clone size: NA
D gene: NA
CDR3 length: 13
V gene: TRBV9
J gene: TRBJ2-3
CDR3 DNA: TGTGCCAGCAGCGCACTTTCGACAGATACGCAGTATTTT
CDR3 protein: CASSALSTDTQYF

clone size: NA
D gene: TRBD1
CDR3 length: 12
V gene: TRBV29-1
J gene: TRBJ1-4
CDR3 DNA: TGCAGCGTTGAGGGACAGAATGAAAAACTGTTTTTT
CDR3 protein: CSVEGQNEKLFF

clone size: once
D gene: NA
CDR3 length: 13
V gene: TRBV13
J gene: TRBJ1-5
CDR3 DNA: TGTGCCAGCAGCTTAGGCCGGAAAATTCCCCAGCATTTT
CDR3 protein: CASSLGRKIPQHF

clone size: once
D gene: NA
CDR3 length: 15
V gene: TRBV7-6
J gene: TRBJ2-3
CDR3 DNA: TGTGCCAGCAGCCCCCGTGCAGGGGCCACAGATACGCAGTATTTT
CDR3 protein: CASSPRAGATDTQYF

clone size: NA
D gene: NA
CDR3 length: 14
V gene: TRBV5-1
J gene: TRBJ1-1
CDR3 DNA: TGCGCCAGCAGCTTGGAAGCAGGCGGACTACAAGCTTTCTTT
CDR3 protein: CASSLEAGGLQAFF

clone size: once
D gene: NA
CDR3 length: 14
V gene: TRBV28
J gene: TRBJ2-1
CDR3 DNA: TGTGCCAGCAGTTTAGTGAGCTCCTACAATGAGCAGTTCTTC
CDR3 protein: CASSLVSSYNEQFF

clone size: NA
D gene: NA
CDR3 length: 16
V gene: TRBV28
J gene: TRBJ1-5
CDR3 DNA: TGTGCCAGCACCCCGAATGGGGGTTGGGGCAATCAGCCCCAGCATTTT
CDR3 protein: CASTPNGGWGNQPQHF

clone size: NA
D gene: TRBD1
CDR3 length: 15
V gene: TRBV7-9
J gene: TRBJ2-1
CDR3 DNA: TGTGCCAGCAGCTCAGGACAGGGGGCGCAGAATGAGCAGTTCTTC
CDR3 protein: CASSSGQGAQNEQFF

clone size: NA
D gene: TRBD2
CDR3 length: 15
V gene: TRBV11-2
J gene: TRBJ2-3
CDR3 DNA: TGTGCCAGCAGCTTCTCTAGCGGGAGCGCAGATACGCAGTATTTT
CDR3 protein: CASSFSSGSADTQYF

clone size: NA
D gene: NA
CDR3 length: 15
V gene: TRBV27
J gene: TRBJ2-3
CDR3 DNA: TGTGCCAGCACCACAGTTCCTTCCCGCACAGATACGCAGTATTTT
CDR3 protein: CASTTVPSRTDTQYF

clone size: NA
D gene: TRBD2
CDR3 length: 16
V gene: TRBV7-6
J gene: TRBJ2-1
CDR3 DNA: TGTGCCAGCAGCTTAGCGAGCGGGAGGCCTAACAATGAGCAGTTCTTC
CDR3 protein: CASSLASGRPNNEQFF

clone size: NA
D gene: TRBD2
CDR3 length: 16
V gene: TRBV27
J gene: TRBJ2-1
CDR3 DNA: TGTGCCAGCTTAACTCGTCGGGAGGGACTATACAATGAGCAGTTCTTC
CDR3 protein: CASLTRREGLYNEQFF

clone size: NA
D gene: NA
CDR3 length: 9
V gene: TRBV20-1
J gene: TRBJ2-3
CDR3 DNA: TGCAGTGCAGGAGATACGCAGTATTTT
CDR3 protein: CSAGDTQYF

clone size: NA
D gene: TRBD1
CDR3 length: 16
V gene: TRBV4-1
J gene: TRBJ1-2
CDR3 DNA: TGCGCCAGCAGCCAAAGACGGGACAGGCATGACTATGGCTACACCTTC
CDR3 protein: CASSQRRDRHDYGYTF

clone size: NA
D gene: NA
CDR3 length: 14
V gene: TRBV10-3
J gene: TRBJ2-7
CDR3 DNA: TGTGCCATCAGTTCGGACCTAAGCTCCTACGAGCAGTACTTC
CDR3 protein: CAISSDLSSYEQYF

clone size: NA
D gene: TRBD1
CDR3 length: 14
V gene: TRBV6-1
J gene: TRBJ2-1
CDR3 DNA: TGTGCCAGCAGTCCTGACAGGGTCCGCGATGAGCAGTTCTTC
CDR3 protein: CASSPDRVRDEQFF

clone size: NA
D gene: NA
CDR3 length: 12
V gene: TRBV7-9
J gene: TRBJ2-1
CDR3 DNA: TGTGCCAGCAGCTTCCTGGCGAGTGAGCAGTTCTTC
CDR3 protein: CASSFLASEQFF

clone size: NA
D gene: NA
CDR3 length: 12
V gene: TRBV29-1
J gene: TRBJ1-2
CDR3 DNA: TGCAGCGTTAAGGGGATGCCTGATGGCTACACCTTC
CDR3 protein: CSVKGMPDGYTF

clone size: NA
D gene: NA
CDR3 length: 12
V gene: TRBV29-1
J gene: TRBJ2-1
CDR3 DNA: TGCAGCGTTGTCCAGGGTGGTAGTGAGCAGTTCTTC
CDR3 protein: CSVVQGGSEQFF

clone size: NA
D gene: NA
CDR3 length: 12
V gene: TRBV7-8
J gene: TRBJ1-5
CDR3 DNA: TGTGCCAGCAGCCGCCCAGATCAGCCCCAGCATTTT
CDR3 protein: CASSRPDQPQHF

clone size: NA
D gene: NA
CDR3 length: 14
V gene: TRBV7-9
J gene: TRBJ2-2
CDR3 DNA: TGTGCCAGCAGCTTGGGCGGGAACACCGGGGAGCTGTTTTTT
CDR3 protein: CASSLGGNTGELFF

clone size: NA
D gene: NA
CDR3 length: 16
V gene: TRBV18
J gene: TRBJ1-2
CDR3 DNA: TGTGCCAGCTCACCACGGTCGACTTCTCCTAACTATGGCTACACCTTC
CDR3 protein: CASSPRSTSPNYGYTF

clone size: NA
D gene: NA
CDR3 length: 15
V gene: TRBV9
J gene: TRBJ1-1
CDR3 DNA: TGTGCCAGCAGCGTTTGGGACACCATGAACACTGAAGCTTTCTTT
CDR3 protein: CASSVWDTMNTEAFF

clone size: NA
D gene: NA
CDR3 length: 12
V gene: TRBV28
J gene: TRBJ2-1
CDR3 DNA: TGTGCCAGCAGTACTCAGGGAAATGAGCAGTTCTTC
CDR3 protein: CASSTQGNEQFF

clone size: NA
D gene: TRBD1
CDR3 length: 15
V gene: TRBV5-4
J gene: TRBJ2-1
CDR3 DNA: TGTGCCAGCAGCTCCCGGGACAGGGGGCCTGATGAGCAGTTCTTC
CDR3 protein: CASSSRDRGPDEQFF

clone size: NA
D gene: NA
CDR3 length: 18
V gene: TRBV7-9
J gene: TRBJ2-3
CDR3 DNA: TGTGCCAGCAGTCCTCCCTCCCGGGGCGGGATAACCACAGATACGCAGTATTTT
CDR3 protein: CASSPPSRGGITTDTQYF

clone size: NA
D gene: NA
CDR3 length: 13
V gene: TRBV29-1
J gene: TRBJ2-1
CDR3 DNA: TGCAGCGTTGAAGATCTCGGCGTCAATGAGCAGTTCTTC
CDR3 protein: CSVEDLGVNEQFF

clone size: NA
D gene: NA
CDR3 length: 14
V gene: TRBV11-2
J gene: TRBJ2-5
CDR3 DNA: TGTGCAAGCAAGACCGTGGGGGGCCAAGAGACCCAGTACTTC
CDR3 protein: CASKTVGGQETQYF

clone size: NA
D gene: NA
CDR3 length: 15
V gene: TRBV13
J gene: TRBJ1-3
CDR3 DNA: TGTGCCAGCAGCGACCGGGCAGGGTCTGGAAACACCATATATTTT
CDR3 protein: CASSDRAGSGNTIYF

clone size: NA
D gene: NA
CDR3 length: 14
V gene: TRBV18
J gene: TRBJ1-4
CDR3 DNA: TGTGCCAGCTCACCTGGGCCACGCGATGAAAAACTGTTTTTT
CDR3 protein: CASSPGPRDEKLFF

clone size: NA
D gene: TRBD2
CDR3 length: 16
V gene: TRBV7-2
J gene: TRBJ2-5
CDR3 DNA: TGTGCCAGCAGCTGGGCTAGCGGAAAGACGCGTGAGACCCAGTACTTC
CDR3 protein: CASSWASGKTRETQYF

clone size: NA
D gene: NA
CDR3 length: 10
V gene: TRBV6-1
J gene: TRBJ1-5
CDR3 DNA: TGTGCCATCTCCAGTCAGCCCCAGCATTTT
CDR3 protein: CAISSQPQHF

clone size: NA
D gene: TRBD1
CDR3 length: 15
V gene: TRBV9
J gene: TRBJ2-5
CDR3 DNA: TGTGCCAGCAGCTCGGGACAGCTGATCCAAGAGACCCAGTACTTC
CDR3 protein: CASSSGQLIQETQYF

clone size: NA
D gene: NA
CDR3 length: 14
V gene: TRBV7-9
J gene: TRBJ1-2
CDR3 DNA: TGTGCCAGCAGCTTAGTTCAAATGAACTATGGCTACACCTTC
CDR3 protein: CASSLVQMNYGYTF

clone size: NA
D gene: TRBD1
CDR3 length: 15
V gene: TRBV7-8
J gene: TRBJ1-1
CDR3 DNA: TGTGCCAGCAGCTTAGTGGGGACAGCGAACACTGAAGCTTTCTTT
CDR3 protein: CASSLVGTANTEAFF

clone size: NA
D gene: NA
CDR3 length: 13
V gene: TRBV9
J gene: TRBJ2-2
CDR3 DNA: TGTGCCAGCAGCGTTTGGAACACCGGGGAGCTGTTTTTT
CDR3 protein: CASSVWNTGELFF

clone size: NA
D gene: NA
CDR3 length: 13
V gene: TRBV27
J gene: TRBJ2-3
CDR3 DNA: TGTGCCAGCAGTACCCCCGGCACAGATACGCAGTATTTT
CDR3 protein: CASSTPGTDTQYF

clone size: NA
D gene: TRBD1
CDR3 length: 14
V gene: TRBV4-2
J gene: TRBJ2-7
CDR3 DNA: TGTGCCAGCAGCCAAGAAACAGGGGATCGCGAGCAGTACTTC
CDR3 protein: CASSQETGDREQYF

clone size: NA
D gene: NA
CDR3 length: 15
V gene: TRBV7-9
J gene: TRBJ1-5
CDR3 DNA: TGTGCCAGCAGCCGACGGGGGGATAGCAATCAGCCCCAGCATTTT
CDR3 protein: CASSRRGDSNQPQHF

clone size: NA
D gene: TRBD1
CDR3 length: 14
V gene: TRBV13
J gene: TRBJ1-2
CDR3 DNA: TGTGCCAGCAGCTTTACAGGGGCCAACTATGGCTACACCTTC
CDR3 protein: CASSFTGANYGYTF

clone size: once
D gene: TRBD2
CDR3 length: 13
V gene: TRBV5-4
J gene: TRBJ2-7
CDR3 DNA: TGTGCCAGCAGCTTAACTAGCGACTACGAGCAGTACTTC
CDR3 protein: CASSLTSDYEQYF

clone size: NA
D gene: NA
CDR3 length: 18
V gene: TRBV10-3
J gene: TRBJ2-6
CDR3 DNA: TGTGCCATCAGTGAGTTACAGGGCTCCCGCTCTGGGGCCAACGTCCTGACTTTC
CDR3 protein: CAISELQGSRSGANVLTF

clone size: NA
D gene: NA
CDR3 length: 13
V gene: TRBV5-1
J gene: TRBJ1-1
CDR3 DNA: TGCGCCAGCAGCGGACCGGGAGTCACTGAAGCTTTCTTT
CDR3 protein: CASSGPGVTEAFF

clone size: NA
D gene: NA
CDR3 length: 14
V gene: TRBV7-2
J gene: TRBJ2-7
CDR3 DNA: TGTGCCAGCAGCTTAGCGGGAAGCTCCTACGAGCAGTACTTC
CDR3 protein: CASSLAGSSYEQYF

clone size: NA
D gene: NA
CDR3 length: 15
V gene: TRBV4-1
J gene: TRBJ2-7
CDR3 DNA: TGCGCCAGCAGCCAAGTAGGCGGTCCCGGATACGAGCAGTACTTC
CDR3 protein: CASSQVGGPGYEQYF